The T cell receptor (beta chain) described here comes from a study of blood T cell repertoires in COVID-19. Turning to the study itself: Collection of acute and convalescent COVID-19 samples took place in the United States, Italy and Spain. Nucleic acid was either cDNA or gDNA, and it came from T cells, B-cell-depleted T cells, or PBMCs.

Authors' processing steps: It was from reference gene primer amplification that nucleated cell counts were estimated. Method: immunoSEQ multiplex PCR; TCRdb's copy keeps in-frame clones and lacks some. Clonal size and the V and J genes are those of that table, whereas D and trimming came from the DNA. The data show approximately 200,000 clones, 80% to 90% seen once. This CDR3 comprises 17 residues. The germline V gene encodes CDR1 MDHEN and CDR2 SYDVKM. The junction had 13 bases not matched to a gene; V was cut back by 8 bases and J by 4 bases. The genes are TRBV28 and TRBJ2-6, with 8 bases matching TRBD2. The sequence derives from a man in his 60s with acute or convalescent COVID-19. The source material was peripheral blood. This chain's CDR3 is CASVLGRAASGANVLTF. For the CDR3, the DNA is TGTGCCAGCGTACTCGGGAGGGCCGCGTCCGGGGCCAACGTCCTGACTTTC.